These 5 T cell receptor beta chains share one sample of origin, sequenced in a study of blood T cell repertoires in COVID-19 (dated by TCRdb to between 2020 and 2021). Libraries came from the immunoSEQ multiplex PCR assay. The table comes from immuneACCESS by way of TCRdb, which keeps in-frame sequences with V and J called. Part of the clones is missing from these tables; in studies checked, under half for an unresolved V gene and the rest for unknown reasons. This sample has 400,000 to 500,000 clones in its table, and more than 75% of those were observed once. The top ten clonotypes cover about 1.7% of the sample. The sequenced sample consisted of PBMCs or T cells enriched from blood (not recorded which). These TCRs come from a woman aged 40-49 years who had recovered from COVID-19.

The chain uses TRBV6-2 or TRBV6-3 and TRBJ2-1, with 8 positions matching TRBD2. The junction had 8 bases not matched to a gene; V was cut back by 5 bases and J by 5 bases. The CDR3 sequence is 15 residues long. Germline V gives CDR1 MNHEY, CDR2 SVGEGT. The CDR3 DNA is TGTGCCAGCAGTCGACCGGGACTAGGCAACAATGAGCAGTTCTTC. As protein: CASSRPGLGNNEQFF.

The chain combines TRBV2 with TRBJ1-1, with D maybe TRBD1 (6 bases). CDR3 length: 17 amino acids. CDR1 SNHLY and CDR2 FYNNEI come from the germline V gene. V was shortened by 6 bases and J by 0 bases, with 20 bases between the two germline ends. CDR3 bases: TGTGCCAGCAGCGGAACAGGGTCCCGGATGCTGAACACTGAAGCTTTCTTT. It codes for CASSGTGSRMLNTEAFF.

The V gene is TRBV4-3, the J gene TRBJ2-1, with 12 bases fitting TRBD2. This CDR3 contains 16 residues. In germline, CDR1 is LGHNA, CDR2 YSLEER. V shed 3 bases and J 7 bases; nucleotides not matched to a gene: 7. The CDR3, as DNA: TGCGCCAGCAGCCAGCTAGCGGGAGGGTCTTCAAATGAGCAGTTCTTC. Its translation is CASSQLAGGSSNEQFF.

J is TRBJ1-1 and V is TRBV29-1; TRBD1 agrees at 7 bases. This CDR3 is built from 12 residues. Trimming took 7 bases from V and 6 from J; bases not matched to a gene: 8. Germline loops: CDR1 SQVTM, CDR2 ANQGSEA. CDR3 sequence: CSANRGIPEAFF. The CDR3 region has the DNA TGCAGCGCAAACAGGGGAATCCCTGAAGCTTTCTTT.

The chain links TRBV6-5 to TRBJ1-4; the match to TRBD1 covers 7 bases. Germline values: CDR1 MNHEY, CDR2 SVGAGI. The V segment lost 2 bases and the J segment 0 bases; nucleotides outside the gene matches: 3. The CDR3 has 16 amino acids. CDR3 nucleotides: TGTGCCAGCAGTTACACCACAGGGGCAACTAATGAAAAACTGTTTTTT. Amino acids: CASSYTTGATNEKLFF.